This T cell receptor beta chain was sequenced in a study of shared clonotypes between healthy human individuals. The V gene's germline CDR1 is SQVTM and CDR2 ANQGSEA. J was trimmed by 2 bases and V by 3 bases; bases with no gene match: 11. CDR3 length: 17 amino acids. Of note for this clone: The target antigen is unknown.

Naive CD8 cells lacked CD45RO and underwent positive selection for CCR7, leaving out terminally differentiated effector memory CD45RA+ cells. Study-wide findings and caveats: Among non-shared clonotypes, generation probabilities were lower than among those shared by all four donors. There were few donors, and this limited the genetic and exposure-history diversity represented. Naive CD4 clonotypes were shared across several donors at around 5%. Generally, naive subsets came out with larger estimated richness than memory subsets.

TCRdb keeps only in-frame clones here, not all; method: immunoSEQ multiplex PCR. Of 700,000 to 950,000 clones listed, about 96% were seen once; the top ten hold about 0.22%. Source material: naive CD8+ T cells sorted from blood. The chain joins TRBV29-1 to TRBJ2-2, with TRBD1 matching over 8 bases. This sequence originates from a man younger than 45 in good health. The CDR3 DNA reads as TGCAGCGTTGACGGGACAGGAACAGCCCAAAACACCGGGGAGCTGTTTTTT. Its translation: CSVDGTGTAQNTGELFF.